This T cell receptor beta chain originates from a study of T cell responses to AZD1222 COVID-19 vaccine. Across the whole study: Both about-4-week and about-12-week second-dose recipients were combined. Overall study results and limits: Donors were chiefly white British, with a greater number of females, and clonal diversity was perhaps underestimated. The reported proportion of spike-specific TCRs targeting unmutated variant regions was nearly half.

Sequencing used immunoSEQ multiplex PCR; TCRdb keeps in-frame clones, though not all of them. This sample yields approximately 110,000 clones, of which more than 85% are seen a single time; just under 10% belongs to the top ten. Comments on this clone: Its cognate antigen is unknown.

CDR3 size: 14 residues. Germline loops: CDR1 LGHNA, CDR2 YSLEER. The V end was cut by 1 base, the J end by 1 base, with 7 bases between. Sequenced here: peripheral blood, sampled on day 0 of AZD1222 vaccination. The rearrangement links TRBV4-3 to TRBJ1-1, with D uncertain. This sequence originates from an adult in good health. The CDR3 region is CASSQARENTEAFF. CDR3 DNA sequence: TGCGCCAGCAGCCAAGCTAGGGAGAACACTGAAGCTTTCTTT.